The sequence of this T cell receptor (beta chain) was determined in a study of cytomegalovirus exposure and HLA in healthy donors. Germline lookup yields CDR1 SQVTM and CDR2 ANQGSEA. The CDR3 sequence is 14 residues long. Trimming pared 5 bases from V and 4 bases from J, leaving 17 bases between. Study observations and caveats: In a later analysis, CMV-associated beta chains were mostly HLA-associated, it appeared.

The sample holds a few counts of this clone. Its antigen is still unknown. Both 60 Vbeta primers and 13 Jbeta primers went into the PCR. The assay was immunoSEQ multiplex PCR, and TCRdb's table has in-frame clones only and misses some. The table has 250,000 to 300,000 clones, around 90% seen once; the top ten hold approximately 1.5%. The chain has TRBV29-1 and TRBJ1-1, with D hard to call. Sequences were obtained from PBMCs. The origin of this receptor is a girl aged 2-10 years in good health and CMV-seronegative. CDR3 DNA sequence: TGCAGCGTTTCCCAGGTTGGTTTGGGCACTGAAGCTTTCTTT. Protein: CSVSQVGLGTEAFF.